The text below deals with one T cell receptor (beta chain). Its specificity is unknown. The CDR3 has 14 amino acids. The V end lost 7 bases, the J end lost 3 bases, and 12 bases lay between the germline ends. Researchers amplified the TCR beta CDR3 regions from RNA transcripts. Initially, a first-round RT-PCR of the TCR CDR3 employed the HTBI primer set. TCRdb called the multiplex PCR reads again in MiXCR, with one record for every CDR3 protein. The sample carries hundreds of thousands of distinct CDR3 sequences, 19% recorded once. The data originate from a study of T cells in Graves' hyperthyroidism and ophthalmopathy. The study, taken as a whole, reports: Classification by a 13 V-J model distinguished ophthalmopathy from stable hyperthyroidism.

This TCR came from a woman in her late teens or twenties with Graves' hyperthyroidism. What was sequenced was blood. The chain has TRBV12-3 or TRBV12-4 and TRBJ2-2; D is perhaps TRBD1 (6 bases). CDR3: CASTRAGDTGELFF. The CDR3 bases are TGTGCCAGCACCAGGGCAGGGGACACCGGGGAGCTGTTTTTT.